This is a list of T cell receptor beta chains from one sample in a study of blood T cells in healthy people across ages. One entry per CDR3 protein results from TCRdb running MiXCR on the 5' RACE reads. The sample shows roughly 930,000 distinct CDR3 sequences, about 48% of them seen only once. Sequenced input: blood. The receptors stem from a man under 40 in good health. The CDR3 runs from the conserved cysteine through the conserved F or W.

V: TRBV25-1; J: TRBJ2-3; CDR3: CASISTTDTQDF
V: TRBV20-1; J: NA; CDR3: CSARKGVHEQYF
V: TRBV12-3/TRBV12-4; J: TRBJ2-5; CDR3: CASSLHNKETQYF
V: TRBV29-1; J: TRBJ2-7; CDR3: CSVEDFGYEQYF
V: TRBV11-3; J: TRBJ2-3; CDR3: CASSLNGGSSTDTQYF
V: TRBV7-8; J: TRBJ1-5; CDR3: CASSLQNGGNQPQHF
V: TRBV20-1; J: TRBJ1-2; CDR3: CSARDGQGGYGYTF
V: TRBV2; J: TRBJ1-2; CDR3: CASREQGKSGYTF
V: TRBV10-3; J: TRBJ2-3; CDR3: CAISAGQGPWYF
V: TRBV29-1; J: TRBJ1-2; CDR3: CSVIGGGGRGYTF
V: TRBV7-2; J: TRBJ2-3; CDR3: CASSPRGLKDTQYF
V: TRBV11-2; J: TRBJ1-5; CDR3: CASSLQGDAYSNQPQHF
V: TRBV30; J: TRBJ1-6; CDR3: CAWRQGNSPLHF
V: TRBV6-2/TRBV6-3; J: TRBJ2-1; CDR3: CASSYSSSGGQSSYNEQFF
V: TRBV18; J: TRBJ2-3; CDR3: CASSRRDRGKTDTQYF
V: TRBV6-5; J: TRBJ2-1; CDR3: CASSYRRGAGYNEQFF
V: TRBV9; J: TRBJ2-1; CDR3: CASSVAPGDLPHLGRGVQGNEQFF
V: TRBV6-1; J: TRBJ2-3; CDR3: CASLGAAIGDPDTQYF
V: TRBV2; J: TRBJ2-5; CDR3: CASSEALALETQYF
V: TRBV20-1; J: TRBJ2-2; CDR3: CSARMGGNTGELFF
V: TRBV20-1; J: TRBJ2-1; CDR3: CSAPPAGGYNEQFF
V: TRBV29-1; J: TRBJ2-7; CDR3: CSVESPLGSYEQYF
V: TRBV12-3/TRBV12-4; J: NA; CDR3: CASSASGRDYNEQYF
V: TRBV29-1; J: TRBJ2-3; CDR3: CSVESLGRVEDTQYF
V: TRBV9; J: TRBJ2-1; CDR3: CASSVAVGTYNEQFF
V: TRBV5-1; J: TRBJ1-1; CDR3: CASSEGQGGTEAFF